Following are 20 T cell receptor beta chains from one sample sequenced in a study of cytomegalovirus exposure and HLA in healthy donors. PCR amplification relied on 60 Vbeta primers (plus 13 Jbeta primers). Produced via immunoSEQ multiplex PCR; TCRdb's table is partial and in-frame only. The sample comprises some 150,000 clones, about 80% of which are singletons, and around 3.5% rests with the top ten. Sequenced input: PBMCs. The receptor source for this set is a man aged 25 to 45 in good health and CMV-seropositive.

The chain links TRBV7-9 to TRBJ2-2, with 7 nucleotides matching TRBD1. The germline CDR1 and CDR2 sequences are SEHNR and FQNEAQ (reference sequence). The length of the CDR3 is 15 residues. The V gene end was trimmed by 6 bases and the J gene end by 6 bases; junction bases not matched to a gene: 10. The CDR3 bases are TGTGCCAGCAGTGCAAGGACAGGACACGCCGGGGAGCTGTTTTTT. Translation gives CASSARTGHAGELFF.

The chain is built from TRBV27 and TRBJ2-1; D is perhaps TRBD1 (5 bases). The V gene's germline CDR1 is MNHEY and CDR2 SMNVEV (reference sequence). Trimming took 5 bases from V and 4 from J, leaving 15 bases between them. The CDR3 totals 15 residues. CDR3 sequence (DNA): TGTGCCAGCAGTGCTCGCCAGGGCAAGTACAATGAGCAGTTCTTC. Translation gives CASSARQGKYNEQFF.

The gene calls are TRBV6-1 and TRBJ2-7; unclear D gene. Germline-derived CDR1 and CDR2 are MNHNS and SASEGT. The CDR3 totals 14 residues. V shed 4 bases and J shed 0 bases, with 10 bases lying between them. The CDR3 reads CASSADSYSYEQYF. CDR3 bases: TGTGCCAGCAGTGCCGACTCGTACTCCTACGAGCAGTACTTC.

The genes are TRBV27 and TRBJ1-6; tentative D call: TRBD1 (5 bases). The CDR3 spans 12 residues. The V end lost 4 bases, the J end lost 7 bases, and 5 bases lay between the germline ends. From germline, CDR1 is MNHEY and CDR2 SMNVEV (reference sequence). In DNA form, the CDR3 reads TGTGCCAGCAGTTCAGGGAATTCACCCCTCCACTTT. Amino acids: CASSSGNSPLHF.

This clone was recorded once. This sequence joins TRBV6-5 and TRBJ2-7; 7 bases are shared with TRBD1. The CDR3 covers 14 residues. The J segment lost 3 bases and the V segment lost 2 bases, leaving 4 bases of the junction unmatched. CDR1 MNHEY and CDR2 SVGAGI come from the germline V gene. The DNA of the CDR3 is TGTGCCAGCAGTTACAGACAGGGCAACTACGAGCAGTACTTC. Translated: CASSYRQGNYEQYF.

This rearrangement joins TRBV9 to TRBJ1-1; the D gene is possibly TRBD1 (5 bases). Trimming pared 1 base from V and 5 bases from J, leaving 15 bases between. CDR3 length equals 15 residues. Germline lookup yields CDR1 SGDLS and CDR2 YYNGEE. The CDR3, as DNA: TGTGCCAGCAGCGTAATGGCAGGGAAGGGTACTGAAGCTTTCTTT. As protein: CASSVMAGKGTEAFF.

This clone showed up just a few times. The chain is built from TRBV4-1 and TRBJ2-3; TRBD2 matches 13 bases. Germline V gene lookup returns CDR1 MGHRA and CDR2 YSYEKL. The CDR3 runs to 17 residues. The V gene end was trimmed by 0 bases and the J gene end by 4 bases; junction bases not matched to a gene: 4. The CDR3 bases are TGCGCCAGCAGCCAAGAACTAGCGGGGGGGCTAGCAGATACGCAGTATTTT. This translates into CASSQELAGGLADTQYF.

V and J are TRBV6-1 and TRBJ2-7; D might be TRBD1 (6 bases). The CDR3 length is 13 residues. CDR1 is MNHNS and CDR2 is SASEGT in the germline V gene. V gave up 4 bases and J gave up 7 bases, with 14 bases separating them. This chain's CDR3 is CASSAGQLPEQYF. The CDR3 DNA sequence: TGTGCCAGCAGTGCGGGACAACTACCGGAGCAGTACTTC.

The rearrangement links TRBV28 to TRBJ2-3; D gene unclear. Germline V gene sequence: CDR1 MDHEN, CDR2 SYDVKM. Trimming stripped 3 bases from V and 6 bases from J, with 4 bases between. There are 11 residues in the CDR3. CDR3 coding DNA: TGTGCCAGCAGTTTCCGGGATACGCAGTATTTT. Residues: CASSFRDTQYF.

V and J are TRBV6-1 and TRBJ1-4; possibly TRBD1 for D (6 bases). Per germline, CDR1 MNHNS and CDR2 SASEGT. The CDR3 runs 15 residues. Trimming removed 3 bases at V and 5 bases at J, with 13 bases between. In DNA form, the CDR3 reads TGTGCCAGCAGTGACCAGACAGGAGAGAATGAAAAACTGTTTTTT. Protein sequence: CASSDQTGENEKLFF.

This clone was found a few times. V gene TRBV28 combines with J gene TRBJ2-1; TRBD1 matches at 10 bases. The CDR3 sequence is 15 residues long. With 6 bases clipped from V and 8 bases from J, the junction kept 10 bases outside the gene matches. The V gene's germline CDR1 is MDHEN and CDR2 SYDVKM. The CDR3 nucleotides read TGTGCCAGCAGACATACGACAGGGGGCGCCGATGAGCAGTTCTTC. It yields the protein CASRHTTGGADEQFF.

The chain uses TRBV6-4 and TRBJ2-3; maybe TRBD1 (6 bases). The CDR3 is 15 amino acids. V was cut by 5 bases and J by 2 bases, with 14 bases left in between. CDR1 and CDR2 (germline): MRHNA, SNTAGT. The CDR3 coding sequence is TGTGCCAGCAGTCAACAGGGCGGACACACAGATACGCAGTATTTT. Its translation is CASSQQGGHTDTQYF.

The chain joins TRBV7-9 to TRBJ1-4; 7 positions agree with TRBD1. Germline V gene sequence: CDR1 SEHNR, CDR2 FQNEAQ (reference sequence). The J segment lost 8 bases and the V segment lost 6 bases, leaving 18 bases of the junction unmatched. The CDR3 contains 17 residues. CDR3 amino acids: CASSSGTVAGGNEKLFF. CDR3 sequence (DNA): TGTGCCAGCAGTTCCGGGACAGTCGCTGGCGGGAACGAAAAACTGTTTTTT.

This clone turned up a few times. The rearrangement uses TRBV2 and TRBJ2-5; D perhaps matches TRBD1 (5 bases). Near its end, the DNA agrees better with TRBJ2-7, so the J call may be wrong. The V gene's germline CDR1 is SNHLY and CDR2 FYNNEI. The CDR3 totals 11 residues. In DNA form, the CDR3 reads TGTGCCAGCACAGGGTTCTACGAGCAGTACTTC. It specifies CASTGFYEQYF.

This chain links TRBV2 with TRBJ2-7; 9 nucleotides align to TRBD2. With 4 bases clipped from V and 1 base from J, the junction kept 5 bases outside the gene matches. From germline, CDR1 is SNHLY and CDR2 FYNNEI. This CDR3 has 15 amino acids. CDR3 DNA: TGTGCCAGCAGTGCCCTCCTAGCGGGGTCCTACGAGCAGTACTTC. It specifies CASSALLAGSYEQYF.

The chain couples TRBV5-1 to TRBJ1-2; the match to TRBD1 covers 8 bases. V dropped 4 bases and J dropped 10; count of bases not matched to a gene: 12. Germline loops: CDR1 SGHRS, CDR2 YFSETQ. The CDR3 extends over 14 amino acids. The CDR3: CASSAGQAWGIYTF. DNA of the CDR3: TGCGCCAGCAGCGCGGGACAGGCCTGGGGGATCTACACCTTC.

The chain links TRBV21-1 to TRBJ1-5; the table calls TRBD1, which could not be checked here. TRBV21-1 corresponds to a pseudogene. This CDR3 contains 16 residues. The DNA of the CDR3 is TGTGCCAGCGTACTGCGAGGGACAGGGGGCTATCAGCCCCAGCATTTT. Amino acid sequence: CASVLRGTGGYQPQHF.

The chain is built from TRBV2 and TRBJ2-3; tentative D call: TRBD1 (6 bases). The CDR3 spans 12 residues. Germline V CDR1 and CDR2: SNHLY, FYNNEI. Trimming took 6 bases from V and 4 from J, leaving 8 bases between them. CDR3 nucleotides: TGTGCCAGCAGGGACAGATCAGATACGCAGTATTTT. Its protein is CASRDRSDTQYF.

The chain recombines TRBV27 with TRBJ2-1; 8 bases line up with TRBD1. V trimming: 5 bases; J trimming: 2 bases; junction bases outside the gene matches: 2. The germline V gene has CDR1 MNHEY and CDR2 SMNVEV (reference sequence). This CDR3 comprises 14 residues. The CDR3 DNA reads TGTGCCAGCAGTCCGGGACAGGCCTACAATGAGCAGTTCTTC. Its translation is CASSPGQAYNEQFF.

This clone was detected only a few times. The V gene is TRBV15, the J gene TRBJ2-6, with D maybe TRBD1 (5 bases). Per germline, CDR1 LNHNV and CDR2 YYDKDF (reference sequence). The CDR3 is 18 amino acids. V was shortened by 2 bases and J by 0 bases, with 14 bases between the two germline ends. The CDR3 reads CATSRQTEESSGANVLTF. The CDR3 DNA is TGTGCCACCAGCAGACAGACAGAGGAATCCTCTGGGGCCAACGTCCTGACTTTC.